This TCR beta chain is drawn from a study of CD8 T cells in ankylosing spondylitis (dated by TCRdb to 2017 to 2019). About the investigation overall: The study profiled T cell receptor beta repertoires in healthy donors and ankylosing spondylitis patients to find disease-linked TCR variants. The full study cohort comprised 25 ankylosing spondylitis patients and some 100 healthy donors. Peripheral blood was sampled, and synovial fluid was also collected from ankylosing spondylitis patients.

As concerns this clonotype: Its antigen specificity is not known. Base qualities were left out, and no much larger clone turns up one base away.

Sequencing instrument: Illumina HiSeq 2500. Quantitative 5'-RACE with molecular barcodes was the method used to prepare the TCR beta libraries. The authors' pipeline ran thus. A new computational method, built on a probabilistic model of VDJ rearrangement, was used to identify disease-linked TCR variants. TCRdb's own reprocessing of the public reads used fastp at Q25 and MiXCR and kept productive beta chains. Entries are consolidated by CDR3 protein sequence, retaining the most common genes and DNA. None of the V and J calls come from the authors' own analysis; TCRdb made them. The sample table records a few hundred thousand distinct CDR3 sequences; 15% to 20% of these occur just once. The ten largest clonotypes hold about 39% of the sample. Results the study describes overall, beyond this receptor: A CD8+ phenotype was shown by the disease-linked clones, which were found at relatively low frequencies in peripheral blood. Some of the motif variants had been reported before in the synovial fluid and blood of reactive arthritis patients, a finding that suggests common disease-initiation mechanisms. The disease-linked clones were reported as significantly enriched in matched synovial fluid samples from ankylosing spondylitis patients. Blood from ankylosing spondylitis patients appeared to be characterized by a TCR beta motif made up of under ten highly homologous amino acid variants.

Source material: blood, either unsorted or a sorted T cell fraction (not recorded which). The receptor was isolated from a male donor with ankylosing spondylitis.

In nucleotide form, the sequence is TGTGCCAGCAGCCCCTCACTAGCGGGGGCCTACAATGAGCAGTTCTTC. This translates into CASSPSLAGAYNEQFF. The rearranged segments are TRBV6-1 and TRBJ2-1; TRBD2 matches 11 bases in the middle. Via the germline V gene, CDR1 is MNHNS and CDR2 SASEGT. The V end gives up 6 bases and the J end 2 bases, leaving 6 bases in the junction not matched to a gene. From cysteine to phenylalanine, the CDR3 is 16 amino acids long. The kept DNA is CDR3 alone, 48 bases in frame from the first base.